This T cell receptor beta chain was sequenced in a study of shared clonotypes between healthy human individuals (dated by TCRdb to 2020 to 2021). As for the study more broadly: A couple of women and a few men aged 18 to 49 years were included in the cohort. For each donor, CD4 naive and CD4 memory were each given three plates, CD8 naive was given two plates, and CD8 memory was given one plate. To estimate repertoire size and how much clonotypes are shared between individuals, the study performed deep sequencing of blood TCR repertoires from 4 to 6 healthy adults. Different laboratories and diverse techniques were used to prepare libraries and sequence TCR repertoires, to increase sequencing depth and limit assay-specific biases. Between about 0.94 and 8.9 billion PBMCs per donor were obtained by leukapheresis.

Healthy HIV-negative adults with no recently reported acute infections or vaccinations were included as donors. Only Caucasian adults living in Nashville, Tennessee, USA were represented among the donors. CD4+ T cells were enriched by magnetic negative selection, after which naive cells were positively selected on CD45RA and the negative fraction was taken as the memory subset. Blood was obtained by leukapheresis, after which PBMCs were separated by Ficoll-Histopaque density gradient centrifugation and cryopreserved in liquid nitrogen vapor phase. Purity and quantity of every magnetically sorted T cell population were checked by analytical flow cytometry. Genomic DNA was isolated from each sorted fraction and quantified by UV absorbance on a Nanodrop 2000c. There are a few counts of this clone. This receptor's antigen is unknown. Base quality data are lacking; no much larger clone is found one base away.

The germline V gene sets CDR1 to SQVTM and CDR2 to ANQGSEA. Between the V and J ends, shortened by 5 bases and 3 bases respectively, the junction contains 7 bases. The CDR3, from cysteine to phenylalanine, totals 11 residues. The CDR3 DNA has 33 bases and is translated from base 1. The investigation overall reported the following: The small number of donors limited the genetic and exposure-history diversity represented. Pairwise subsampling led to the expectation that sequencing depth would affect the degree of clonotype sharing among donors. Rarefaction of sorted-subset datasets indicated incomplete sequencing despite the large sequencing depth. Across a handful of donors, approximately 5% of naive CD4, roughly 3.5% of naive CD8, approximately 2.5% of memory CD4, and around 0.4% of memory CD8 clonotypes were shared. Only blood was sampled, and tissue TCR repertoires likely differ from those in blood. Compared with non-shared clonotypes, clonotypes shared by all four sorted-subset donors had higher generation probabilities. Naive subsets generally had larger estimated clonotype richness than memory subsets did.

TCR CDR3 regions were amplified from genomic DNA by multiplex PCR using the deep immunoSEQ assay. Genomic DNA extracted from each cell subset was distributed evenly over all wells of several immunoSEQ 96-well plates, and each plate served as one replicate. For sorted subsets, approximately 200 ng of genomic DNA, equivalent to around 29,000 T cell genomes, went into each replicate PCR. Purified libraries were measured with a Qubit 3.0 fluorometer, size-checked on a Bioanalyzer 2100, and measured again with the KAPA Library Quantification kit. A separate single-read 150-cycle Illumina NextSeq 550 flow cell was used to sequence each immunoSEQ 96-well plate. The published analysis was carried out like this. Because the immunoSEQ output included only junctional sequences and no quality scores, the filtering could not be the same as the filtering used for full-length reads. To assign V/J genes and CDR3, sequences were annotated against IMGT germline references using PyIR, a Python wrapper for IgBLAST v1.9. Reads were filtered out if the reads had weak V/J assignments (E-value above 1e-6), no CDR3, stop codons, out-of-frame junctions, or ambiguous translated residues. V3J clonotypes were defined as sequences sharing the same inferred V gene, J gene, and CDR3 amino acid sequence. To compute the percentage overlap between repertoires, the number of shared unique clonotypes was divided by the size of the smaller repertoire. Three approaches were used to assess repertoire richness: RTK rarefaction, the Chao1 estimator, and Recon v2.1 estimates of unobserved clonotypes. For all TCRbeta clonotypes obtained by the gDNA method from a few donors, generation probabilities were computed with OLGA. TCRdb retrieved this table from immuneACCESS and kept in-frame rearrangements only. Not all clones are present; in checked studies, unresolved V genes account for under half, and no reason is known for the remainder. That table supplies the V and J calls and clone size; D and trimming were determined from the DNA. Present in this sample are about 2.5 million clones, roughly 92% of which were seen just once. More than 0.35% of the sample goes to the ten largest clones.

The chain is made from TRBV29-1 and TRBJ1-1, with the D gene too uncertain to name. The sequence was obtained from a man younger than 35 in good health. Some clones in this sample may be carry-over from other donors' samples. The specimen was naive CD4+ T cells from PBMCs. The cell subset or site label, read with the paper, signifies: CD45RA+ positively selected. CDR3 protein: CSVLRDTEAFF. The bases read TGCAGCGTTTTGCGGGACACTGAAGCTTTCTTT. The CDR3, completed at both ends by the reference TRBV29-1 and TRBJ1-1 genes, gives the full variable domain SAVISQKPSRDICQRGTSLTIQCQVDSQVTMMFWYRQQPGQSLTLIATANQGSEATYESGFVIDKFPISRPNLTFSTLTVSNMSPEDSSIYLCSVLRDTEAFFGQGTRLTVV.